This T cell receptor (beta chain) emerged from a study of blood T cells in healthy people across ages. The CDR3 extends over 16 amino acids. Per germline, CDR1 SEHNR and CDR2 FQNEAQ (reference sequence). Trimming removed 2 bases from V and 3 bases from J; junction bases left unmatched: 8. PCR was performed a second time for roughly 7 to 12 cycles using a sample-barcoded 5' primer and a J-beta primer mix. One entry per CDR3 protein, called by TCRdb with MiXCR from the 5' RACE reads. The sample contains 760,000 or so distinct CDR3 sequences, 25% of which appear only once. These data are also associated with another study on T cells of mothers and their children.

The chain joins TRBV7-9 to TRBJ2-5, with 8 bases fitting TRBD1. The sequence was obtained from a boy aged 5-17 years in good health. Sequencing input: blood. The CDR3 DNA reads TGTGCCAGCAGCTTACCGCAGGGGGCTTGGGAAGAGACCCAGTACTTC. Translated: CASSLPQGAWEETQYF.